These 28 T cell receptor beta chains share one sample of origin, sequenced in a study of pediatric ulcerative colitis. Rectal tissue came from one to two pinch biopsies taken at colonoscopy. Clones were read by immunoSEQ multiplex PCR, and TCRdb kept only the in-frame ones, dropping some. Of some 35,000 clones detected, around 80% appear once; the ten largest clones hold around 0.96%. The material sequenced was gut tissue. The receptors stem from a boy younger than 18 with mild ulcerative colitis.

This chain links TRBV29-1 with TRBJ1-4, with D unclear. The CDR3 contains 12 residues. Germline V gene data show CDR1 as SQVTM and CDR2 as ANQGSEA. Trimming took off 7 bases at V and 8 bases at J, with 14 bases between the two ends. DNA for the CDR3: TGCAGCGGACGAGGGCTAAGCGAAAAACTGTTTTTT. This encodes CSGRGLSEKLFF. The full variable domain, in which reference TRBV29-1 and TRBJ1-4 provide the parts outside the CDR3, is SAVISQKPSRDICQRGTSLTIQCQVDSQVTMMFWYRQQPGQSLTLIATANQGSEATYESGFVIDKFPISRPNLTFSTLTVSNMSPEDSSIYLCSGRGLSEKLFFGSGTQLSVL.

Note on this clone: The sample contains more than one DNA sequence encoding this CDR3. This chain connects TRBV5-8 to TRBJ2-5, with D unclear. V lost 2 bases, J lost 5 bases, and 4 bases lay in between. Germline loops: CDR1 SGHTS, CDR2 YDEGEE. The CDR3 covers 11 residues. CDR3 in amino acids: CASSFDETQYF. CDR3 nucleotides: TGTGCCAGCAGCTTTGACGAGACCCAGTACTTC.

The genes are TRBV5-8 and TRBJ1-2, with D maybe TRBD1 (5 bases). The CDR3 extends over 14 amino acids. The germline V gene has CDR1 SGHTS and CDR2 YDEGEE. V shed 4 bases and J shed 4 bases, with 14 bases lying between them. The CDR3 loop is CASSRGRYRYGYTF. Written as DNA, the CDR3 is TGTGCCAGCAGCCGGGGACGGTACCGCTATGGCTACACCTTC.

This rearrangement joins TRBV5-8 to TRBJ2-3; TRBD2 aligns across 7 bases. The CDR3 sequence is 15 residues long. J was trimmed by 2 bases and V by 1 base; bases with no gene match: 4. Germline CDR1 reads SGHTS; CDR2 reads YDEGEE. For the CDR3, the DNA is TGTGCCAGCAGCTTGATGCGGGGGTTCACAGATACGCAGTATTTT. Translating gives CASSLMRGFTDTQYF.

Written as DNA, the CDR3 is TGTGCCAGCAGCTTAAGTCCTGGGGGCTACACCTTC. Protein sequence: CASSLSPGGYTF. V gene TRBV11-2 combines with J gene TRBJ1-2; D is unclear. Germline V gives CDR1 SGHAT, CDR2 FQNNGV. The CDR3 covers 12 residues. Trimming pared 2 bases from V and 8 bases from J, leaving 9 bases between.

The chain carries TRBV14 and TRBJ2-2, with no clear D. The germline V and J ends were trimmed by 4 bases and 5 bases, with 8 bases remaining between them. This CDR3 has 13 residues. Germline CDR1 SGHDN, CDR2 FVKESK. The CDR3 DNA reads TGTGCCAGCAGCCCTATCATAACCGGGGAGCTGTTTTTT. This encodes CASSPIITGELFF.

The chain links TRBV5-1 to TRBJ2-7; the D gene is possibly TRBD2 (6 bases). CDR1 and CDR2 (germline): SGHRS, YFSETQ. V dropped 4 bases and J dropped 2 bases, with 16 bases sitting between them. The CDR3 is 15 amino acids. The CDR3 region is CASSRASVSTYEQYF. The CDR3, as DNA: TGCGCCAGCAGCCGAGCTAGCGTAAGCACCTACGAGCAGTACTTC.

The rearrangement links TRBV4-1 to TRBJ2-1; D perhaps matches TRBD2 (6 bases). V was shortened by 4 bases and J by 1 base, with 8 bases between the two germline ends. The germline gives CDR1 MGHRA, CDR2 YSYEKL. CDR3 length equals 14 residues. CDR3 protein: CASSPGTSYNEQFF. In nucleotides, the CDR3 is TGCGCCAGCAGCCCCGGGACTTCCTACAATGAGCAGTTCTTC.

This clone has a single count. This sequence joins TRBV19 and TRBJ2-3; D remains ambiguous. Germline CDR1 and CDR2: LNHDA and SQIVND (reference sequence). This CDR3 is built from 16 residues. Trimming shortened V by 4 bases and J by 3 bases, and 17 bases separated the two germline ends. The CDR3, as DNA: TGTGCCAGTAGTAAGGGCCAGGTGGGTTGGACAGATACGCAGTATTTT. Amino acids: CASSKGQVGWTDTQYF.

The chain links TRBV4-2 to TRBJ1-4, with D possibly TRBD1 on 5 matching bases. The V end was cut by 1 base, the J end by 0 bases, with 6 bases between. CDR1 is LGHNA, CDR2 YNFKEQ, per germline. This CDR3 contains 15 residues. The chain's CDR3 is CASSQVRATNEKLFF. CDR3 in DNA: TGTGCCAGCAGCCAAGTCAGGGCAACTAATGAAAAACTGTTTTTT.

The gene calls are TRBV2 and TRBJ1-1; TRBD1 matches 10 bases. The CDR3 length is 13 residues. Germline V lookup: CDR1 SNHLY, CDR2 FYNNEI. V lost 4 bases to trimming and J lost 4 bases; unmatched junction nucleotides: 0. The CDR3 DNA is TGTGCCAGCAGTGGGGACAGGGGCACTGAAGCTTTCTTT. Amino acids: CASSGDRGTEAFF.

V is TRBV18 and J is TRBJ2-3; 10 nucleotides match TRBD2. Germline CDR1 KGHSH, CDR2 LQKENI. The V gene end was trimmed by 3 bases and the J gene end by 5 bases; junction bases not matched to a gene: 8. The CDR3 runs 16 residues. CDR3 amino acids: CASSPRPSSGGDTQYF. The CDR3 nucleotides are TGTGCCAGCTCACCCCGCCCCTCTAGCGGGGGAGATACGCAGTATTTT.

The chain employs TRBV7-9 and TRBJ2-1; maybe TRBD2 (6 bases). The CDR3 is made up of 13 amino acids. The ends were cut back, 5 bases at V and 8 bases at J, with 13 bases in the middle. In germline, CDR1 is SEHNR, CDR2 FQNEAQ (reference sequence). The CDR3 sequence is CASSGRGWDEQFF. The DNA for the CDR3 is TGTGCCAGCAGCGGCCGGGGGTGGGATGAGCAGTTCTTC.

This chain connects TRBV4-2 to TRBJ1-6; D is undetermined. CDR1 is LGHNA and CDR2 is YNFKEQ in the germline V gene. This CDR3 is built from 12 residues. V was cut by 0 bases and J by 8 bases, with 2 bases left in between. CDR3: CASSQDDSPLHF. DNA for the CDR3: TGTGCCAGCAGCCAAGATGATTCACCCCTCCACTTT.

A single count supports this clone. V gene TRBV10-3 combines with J gene TRBJ2-5; D might be TRBD1 or TRBD2, each matching 5 bases. Between the trimmed V and J ends, which lost 7 bases and 1 base, there was a span of 10 bases. This CDR3 contains 13 residues. CDR1 is ENHRY, CDR2 SYGVKD, per germline. CDR3 bases: TGTGCCATCACGAGAGGGGTCCAAGAGACCCAGTACTTC. It yields the protein CAITRGVQETQYF.

Only one count was recorded for this clone. This chain uses TRBV7-9 with TRBJ2-2, with 11 bases that match TRBD1. CDR1 is SEHNR, CDR2 FQNEAQ, per germline (reference sequence). J gave up 7 bases and V 5 bases, and 6 bases lay outside the gene matches. The CDR3 totals 15 residues. The CDR3 spells CASSLGQGAVGELFF. Written as DNA, the CDR3 is TGTGCCAGCAGCCTTGGACAGGGGGCTGTCGGGGAGCTGTTTTTT.

This clone has just a few counts. The chain has TRBV6-1 and TRBJ1-2, with 9 bases identical to TRBD1. Trimming removed 6 bases from V and 6 bases from J; junction bases left unmatched: 8. Germline assignment: CDR1 MNHNS and CDR2 SASEGT. The CDR3 consists of 14 residues. CDR3 sequence: CASSTGQGNDGYTF. The CDR3 nucleotides read TGTGCCAGCAGCACAGGACAGGGGAATGATGGCTACACCTTC.

The chain carries TRBV6-5 and TRBJ2-2; TRBD1 matches at 7 bases. CDR1 MNHEY and CDR2 SVGAGI come from the germline V gene. The CDR3 is 16 residues long. With 0 bases clipped from V and 4 bases from J, the junction kept 5 bases outside the gene matches. CDR3 sequence (DNA): TGTGCCAGCAGTTACTCGAAGGCAGGGGGCACCGGGGAGCTGTTTTTT. It specifies CASSYSKAGGTGELFF.

The genes are TRBV7-2 and TRBJ1-1; D not certain. Trimming stripped 7 bases from V and 0 bases from J, with 12 bases between. CDR1 is SGHTA and CDR2 is FQGNSA in the germline V gene. The CDR3 consists of 14 residues. CDR3 residues: CASTLNVMNTEAFF. The CDR3 DNA reads TGTGCCAGCACCCTCAACGTCATGAACACTGAAGCTTTCTTT.

V gene TRBV4-1 combines with J gene TRBJ1-1, with D perhaps TRBD1 (5 bases). Trimming removed 0 bases from V and 10 bases from J, with 15 bases in between. Germline V gives CDR1 MGHRA, CDR2 YSYEKL. CDR3 length: 14 residues. The chain's CDR3 is CASSQDFAGNRAFF. The CDR3 bases are TGCGCCAGCAGCCAAGATTTTGCAGGGAATCGAGCTTTCTTT.

This sequence joins TRBV5-1 and TRBJ2-7, with 9 bases matching TRBD1. This CDR3 region has 14 residues. V lost 3 bases and J lost 4; bases outside the gene matches: 5. In germline, CDR1 is SGHRS, CDR2 YFSETQ. This CDR3 reads CASSSGQGTYEQYF. In nucleotides, the CDR3 is TGCGCCAGCAGCTCCGGACAGGGGACATACGAGCAGTACTTC.

The chain carries TRBV7-8 and TRBJ2-5; possibly TRBD2 for D (6 bases). There are 15 residues in the CDR3. Germline V gene data show CDR1 as SGHVS and CDR2 as FQNEAQ. With 3 bases removed from V and 4 bases from J, the gap between germline ends came to 15 bases. The CDR3 DNA reads as TGTGCCAGCAGCTTCGGGGCGGGGACCCGAGAGACCCAGTACTTC. Translation gives CASSFGAGTRETQYF.

This clone was counted between two and nine times. The chain is built from TRBV6-6 and TRBJ2-7; D tentatively fits TRBD1 or TRBD2 (5 bases each). Per germline, CDR1 MNHNY and CDR2 SVGAGI (reference sequence). The V and J ends lost 5 bases and 6 bases respectively, with 11 bases between them. This CDR3 comprises 12 residues. In nucleotides, the CDR3 is TGTGCCAGCAGTCACGGGGCGGTCGAGCAGTACTTC. Translation: CASSHGAVEQYF.

The V and J genes are TRBV2 and TRBJ2-5; 10 nucleotides match TRBD2. Germline V gene lookup returns CDR1 SNHLY and CDR2 FYNNEI. Germline trimming cut 8 bases from V and 0 bases from J; bases unmatched to any gene: 12. This CDR3 has 17 residues. CDR3 bases: TGTGCCAGCGTCTGGGCTAGCGGGGGCTCGTACCAAGAGACCCAGTACTTC. Protein sequence: CASVWASGGSYQETQYF.

The V and J genes are TRBV10-1 and TRBJ1-5; D is undetermined. Trimming cost V 4 bases and J 9 bases, with 13 bases left between them. CDR3 length: 13 residues. Germline-derived CDR1 and CDR2 are WNHNN and SYGVQD (reference sequence). CDR3 protein: CASSAGRFGPQHF. The CDR3 nucleotides are TGCGCCAGCAGTGCGGGTCGGTTTGGGCCCCAGCATTTT.

The chain has TRBV4-1 and TRBJ1-2; D unresolved. The CDR3 consists of 16 residues. Germline V gene lookup returns CDR1 MGHRA and CDR2 YSYEKL. V lost 0 bases, J lost 6 bases, and 17 bases lay in between. CDR3 sequence (DNA): TGCGCCAGCAGCCAAGAGACCCTTCTCATAGGACATGGCTACACCTTC. Protein sequence: CASSQETLLIGHGYTF.

This sequence joins TRBV7-9 and TRBJ1-1, with TRBD1 matching over 7 bases. CDR1 and CDR2 (germline): SEHNR, FQNEAQ (reference sequence). The J segment lost 4 bases and the V segment lost 0 bases, leaving 5 bases of the junction unmatched. This CDR3 spans 15 amino acids. The CDR3 region is CASSLASGGGTEAFF. DNA of the CDR3: TGTGCCAGCAGCTTAGCGTCAGGGGGTGGCACTGAAGCTTTCTTT.

V gene TRBV25-1 combines with J gene TRBJ1-2, with D possibly TRBD1 on 5 matching bases. Trimming took off 1 base at V and 0 bases at J, with 12 bases between the two ends. The CDR3 is made up of 16 amino acids. The germline gives CDR1 MGHDK, CDR2 SYGVNS. CDR3 protein: CASSEFIAGPNYGYTF. The DNA of the CDR3 is TGTGCCAGCAGTGAATTCATAGCAGGGCCTAACTATGGCTACACCTTC.